Only one count was recorded for the clone carrying this T cell receptor (beta chain). Its cognate antigen is unknown. Time point denoted: newly diagnosed GD, antithyroid drugs for less than 3 months. Generation of the TCR library employed RNA extracted from PBMCs. The sample is drawn from a study of regulatory T cells in long-lasting Graves disease. Study overall: Prior antithyroid drug treatment in newly diagnosed Graves' patients lasted under 3 months. Study-level findings and limits: For persistent Graves' patients, TCR diversity was lower than for newly diagnosed ones.

Trimming cost V 3 bases and J 3 bases; bases outside gene matches: 6. The CDR3 runs to 16 residues. The germline gives CDR1 ENHRY, CDR2 SYGVKD. Arm-PCR with iRepertoire HTBI primers amplified the CDR3 regions for these TCR beta libraries. Using its own MiXCR run on the multiplex PCR reads, TCRdb lists one record per CDR3 protein. The sample holds a few hundred thousand distinct CDR3 sequences, roughly 12% seen once. These data were also reused for a study on T cells in Graves' hyperthyroidism and ophthalmopathy. This second report adds: TCR CDR3 regions were first amplified by RT-PCR with HTBI primers. Ophthalmopathy stood apart from stable hyperthyroidism in a 13 V-J model.

The receptor's source is a woman younger than 35 with Graves disease. Sequencing was performed on peripheral blood mononuclear cells (PBMCs), taken at new diagnosis, from a patient treated with antithyroid drugs. This chain links TRBV10-3 with TRBJ2-7; TRBD1 matches 12 bases. The CDR3 DNA reads TGTGCCATCAGTGACCCTGGGACAGGGGGCAGCTACGAGCAGTACGTC. This codes for CAISDPGTGGSYEQYV.